This T cell receptor (beta chain) was captured in a study of cytomegalovirus exposure and HLA in healthy donors (dated by TCRdb to 2016 to 2017). The study in broad terms: An earlier analysis of around 600 of the donors reported 250 to 300 Gb of sequence data and 117 million unique TCR beta sequences from about 200 million T cells. The study profiled the T cell repertoires of approximately 700 subjects by immunosequencing and related them to cytomegalovirus serostatus. An early release that covered about 600 HLA-typed donors contained approximately 300 gigabases of sequencing data and some 87 million unique TCR sequences. A later analysis re-analyzed previously published TCR beta repertoires from 500 to 700 donors and added high-resolution HLA genotyping to study TCR occurrence patterns. The genetic ancestry cluster associated with self-reported Caucasian donors included around four fifths of the roughly 400 genotyped donors. The study aimed to test whether signatures of past pathogen exposure could be identified by cataloging public T cell receptors. In an earlier analysis of 550 to 700 of the donors, high-throughput TCR beta sequencing was used to judge whether each TCR beta V gene segment behaved as functional or pseudogenic. High-throughput TCR immunosequencing, statistical association of individual TCRs with disease status, and machine learning were combined to predict cytomegalovirus infection status. Alongside the repertoire data, information on donor age, sex, ethnicity and CMV serostatus was compiled. In the later analysis, no new phenotypic data were used to find candidate immune exposures; instead, reliance was placed on TCR beta sequences and their occurrence across donors. In a later genetic analysis, genome-wide SNP genotypes for about 65% of the 666 donors were used, and that subset was treated as a discovery cohort. All discovery cohort repertoires had been generated using a single sequencing platform. Roughly five DR-DQ haplotypes were handled as single units for association and clustering because linkage in the cohort was strong. Typing coverage differed by locus: A, B, C, DRB1 and DQB1 were typed in roughly 629-630 donors, DQA1 in approximately 520, DPA1 in around 610, and DPB1 in around 490. In addition to the first cohort of 666 subjects, a separate validation cohort of 120 different subjects was used. Class I and class II HLA loci were covered by the typing at four-digit resolution. Among approximately 370 genotyped donors of the cohort, an average of around 220,000 unique TCR beta nucleotide sequences was sequenced per donor, of which about 19% were non-productive.

Including the terminal cysteine and phenylalanine, the CDR3 comprises 14 residues. This entry keeps only the CDR3 DNA: 42 bases, framed from base 1. The junction shows trimming of 4 bases on V and 8 bases on J, plus 14 bases between the germline ends. The germline V gene gives CDR1 as MGHRA and CDR2 as YSYEKL. On this clone: No cognate antigen has been identified for it. Nothing much larger sits one base from this clone, and base qualities are not available.

Libraries were prepared through the immunoSEQ multiplex PCR assay. For the multiplex PCR, a mixture combining 60 forward primers for TCR Vbeta segments and 13 reverse primers for TCR Jbeta segments was used. A multiplex PCR assay on genomic DNA amplified the CDR3 region of rearranged TCR beta genes. On the Illumina HiSeq System, the amplified TCR beta libraries were sequenced as 87-base-pair reads. The study's processing was this. Across the 640 or so repertoires, a later analysis counted tens of millions of unique TCR beta chains, around 11 million of which were shared by at least two donors. Raw reads were error-corrected and collapsed into unique sequences with a nearest-neighbor algorithm that merged closely related sequences to remove PCR and sequencing errors. CDR3 sequences were aligned to IMGT reference sequences to assign V, D and J gene segments. For a sequence to be retained, a match of at least six nucleotides was required to both a V gene segment and a J gene segment. A rearrangement was called productive if the CDR3 had no stop codons and remained in frame with V and J, and every other rearrangement was called non-productive. CDR3 was defined by IMGT convention, running from the second conserved V-encoded cysteine to the conserved J-encoded phenylalanine. In an earlier analysis of around 540 of the donors, sequences lacking an unambiguous match to a single V gene segment were excluded. In an earlier analysis of around 590 of the donors, a V segment was called functional when productive rearrangements were above 56.7%, and segregating when the standard deviation between donors exceeded 5%. A statistical classification framework was built to diagnose cytomegalovirus status from the catalog of TCR beta chain sequences. A later analysis assigned V and J genes by comparing TCR nucleotide sequences with IMGT/GENE-DB human TR gene sequences. In a later analysis, CDR3 sequences and most-parsimonious VDJ recombination scenarios were assigned using the TCRdist pipeline. In a later analysis, each TCR beta chain was defined by its CDR3 amino acid sequence together with its V-gene family, and reads without a unique V-gene family were excluded. As a way to deal with suspected cross-contamination and a sequencing artifact, a later analysis dropped hundreds of nucleotide sequences that were highly shared and had low generation probability. In a later analysis, a clonal expansion index for each public chain was calculated from normalized within-repertoire ranks of inferred template counts. In a later analysis, generation probabilities were computed using a VDJ recombination model fitted to out-of-frame rearrangements, and the results were checked against IGoR. Hypergeometric tests were used in a later analysis to score TCR-TCR, TCR-HLA and TCR-CMV co-occurrence, with a repertoire-size bias correction applied to the TCR pairs. A later analysis estimated false discovery rates by permuting HLA or CMV assignments 20 times. In a later analysis, co-occurring TCRs were grouped using DBSCAN, and TCRdist sequence similarity was added for clustering within HLA-allele-positive subsets. Co-occurrence clustering excluded repertoires with fewer than 30,000 or more than 120,000 public chains, plus five with anomalous nucleotide sharing. Here the immuneACCESS table is served through TCRdb, limited to in-frame sequences with V and J called. Missing clones are a known gap in these copies; in checked studies unresolved V genes cover under half, and the rest lacks a known reason. V and J calls and clone size follow that table, whereas D and trimming were derived from the DNA. This sample has around 140,000 clones in its table, and 82% of those were observed once. Around 8.8% of the sample lies in the top ten.

The study at large found these results: Because HLA typing was unavailable for some donors at each locus, only the typed subset was used in association tests. In a later analysis, the rate of TCR association differed among HLA loci, with DRB1 alleles having the most associated TCRs and HLA-C alleles having the fewest. The sequencing pipeline was judged likely to have produced a cluster of highly shared sequence variants as a technical artifact. Cytomegalovirus status was reported to be diagnosed by the classifier with high specificity and sensitivity in both the original and validation cohorts. Correlated functional status among segregating V segments might be attributable to linkage disequilibrium, but an unknown experimental factor could not be ruled out. Because counts were too low, 15 to 20 rarely observed V segments, including chromosome 9 orphons, were excluded from the earlier analysis of 587 of the donors. Some IMGT-functional V segments, including TRBV6-2 and TRBV6-3, could not be told apart with the 87-base-pair reads, so those segments were excluded. In a later genetic analysis, a missense DCLRE1C variant was associated with V-gene and J-gene trimming of TCR beta chains, and the association was replicated in an independent cohort. Across donors, most TCR sequences were observed very rarely, whereas some public TCRs were present in many individuals. In a later analysis, about 16,000 TCR beta sequences were associated with specific HLA alleles at a false discovery rate of 0.05. When HLA alleles, especially DR and DQ, strongly co-occurred, TCR associations were difficult to assign to individual alleles. In a later analysis, HLA-associated TCR beta chains showed more clonal expansion and lower generation probabilities than non-associated chains that were equally common. The cohort was sequenced for TCR beta chains only, and without alpha or paired-chain data the features that could be detected were limited. Immune exposure information for the cohort was limited to CMV serostatus. In an earlier analysis of some 640 of the donors, most TCR beta V segments were observed in productive rearrangements about 87% or about 30% of the time, broadly matching IMGT annotations. A later analysis reported that several top co-occurrence clusters appeared linked to parvovirus B19, influenza, CMV and Epstein-Barr virus. Most CMV-associated TCR beta chains appeared to be HLA-restricted in a later analysis, and the HLA associations seemed to be driven largely by CMV exposure. A further reported finding was that TCR beta sequences accurately predicted the HLA-A and HLA-B alleles for most subjects in the first cohort. The study gave a list of some 150 TCR beta chains associated with cytomegalovirus. Three of the identified cytomegalovirus-associated TCR beta chains were confirmed in vitro to be specific for cytomegalovirus antigens. Presence/absence analyses assumed roughly uniform sequencing depth across donors, an assumption that may not hold. According to a later genetic analysis, donors in an Asian-associated ancestry cluster had fewer N-insertions in productive TCRs than the roughly 670-donor mean. According to the authors, the approach could potentially be generalized to other disease states and immunological phenotypes.

The cohort consisted of hundreds of healthy bone marrow donors. At the time of sampling, all cohort members were nominally healthy, though unrecorded immune exposures were likely present. The donor tested CMV seropositive, placing the donor among the 250 to 350 seropositive members of the cohort. Each donor provided a peripheral blood sample, and peripheral blood mononuclear cells were used for TCR beta sequencing. The Qiagen DNeasy Blood Extraction Kit was used to extract genomic DNA from the blood cell samples. Sequencing was done on a sample of PBMCs. The TCR sequence derives from a woman aged 55-75 years in good health and CMV-seropositive. The sequence is built from TRBV4-1 and TRBJ2-2, with the D gene not confidently named. The DNA is TGCGCCAGCAGCCCCCCAACTTCGCGGGGGGAGCTGTTTTTT. Its protein product is CASSPPTSRGELFF.